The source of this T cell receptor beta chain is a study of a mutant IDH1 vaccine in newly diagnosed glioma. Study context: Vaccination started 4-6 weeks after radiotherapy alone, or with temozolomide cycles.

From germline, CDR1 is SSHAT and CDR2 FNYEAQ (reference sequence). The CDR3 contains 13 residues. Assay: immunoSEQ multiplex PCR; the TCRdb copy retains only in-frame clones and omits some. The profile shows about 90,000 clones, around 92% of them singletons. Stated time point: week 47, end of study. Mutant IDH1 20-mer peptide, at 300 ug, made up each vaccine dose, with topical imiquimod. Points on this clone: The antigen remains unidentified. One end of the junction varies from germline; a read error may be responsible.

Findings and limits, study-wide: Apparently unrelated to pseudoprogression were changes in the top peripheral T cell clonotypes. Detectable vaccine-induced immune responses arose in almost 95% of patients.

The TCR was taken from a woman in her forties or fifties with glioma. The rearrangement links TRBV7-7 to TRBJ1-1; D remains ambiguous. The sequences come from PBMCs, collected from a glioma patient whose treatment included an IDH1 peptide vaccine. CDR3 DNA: TGTGCTAGCAGCCGTACAGTGAACACTGAAGCTTTCTTT. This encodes CASSRTVNTEAFF.